This TCR beta chain appears in the sequencing data of a study of T cells in Graves' hyperthyroidism and ophthalmopathy. Ophthalmopathy patients showed a Clinical Activity Score of at least 3, NOSPECS grade of at least 4 and duration under 3 months. Uncontrolled infection, other autoimmune disease, pregnancy or lactation led to exclusion. The authors took PBMCs from roughly 10 ml fresh peripheral blood. RNA transcripts provided the source from which TCR beta CDR3 regions were amplified. HTBI primers drove first-round RT-PCR of the TCR CDR3. TCRdb recomputed calls from the multiplex PCR reads with MiXCR, one row per CDR3 protein. The sample yields a few hundred thousand distinct CDR3 sequences, more than 15% seen once. J gave up 4 bases and V 6 bases, and 6 bases lay outside the gene matches. This CDR3 region has 16 residues. A few counts support this clonotype.

This sequence was found in a woman aged 18-35 years with Graves' ophthalmopathy. The V gene is TRBV12-3 or TRBV12-4, the J gene TRBJ2-3, with TRBD2 matching over 14 bases. The sample comprised blood. The CDR3 DNA is TGTGCCAGCAGCACCCGACTAGCGGGAGGGCCAGATACGCAGTATTTT. Its translation is CASSTRLAGGPDTQYF.